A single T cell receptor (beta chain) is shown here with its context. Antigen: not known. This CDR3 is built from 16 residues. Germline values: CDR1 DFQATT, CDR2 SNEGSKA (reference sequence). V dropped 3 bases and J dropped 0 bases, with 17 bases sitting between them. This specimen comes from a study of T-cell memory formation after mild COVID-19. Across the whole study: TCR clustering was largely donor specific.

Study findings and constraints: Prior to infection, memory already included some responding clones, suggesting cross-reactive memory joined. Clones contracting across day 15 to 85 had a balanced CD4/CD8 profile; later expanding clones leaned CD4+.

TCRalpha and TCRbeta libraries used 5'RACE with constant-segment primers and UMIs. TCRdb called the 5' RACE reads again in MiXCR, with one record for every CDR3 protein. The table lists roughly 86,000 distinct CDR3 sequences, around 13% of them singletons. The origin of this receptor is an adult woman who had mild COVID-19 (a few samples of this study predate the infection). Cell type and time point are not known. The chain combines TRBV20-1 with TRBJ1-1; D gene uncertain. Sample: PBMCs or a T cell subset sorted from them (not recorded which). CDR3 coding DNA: TGCAGTGCTAGCCCTACACGTCCGGGGTTGAACACTGAAGCTTTCTTT. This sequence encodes CSASPTRPGLNTEAFF.